These 9 T cell receptor beta chains came from one sample sequenced in a study of T cells in localized non-small cell lung cancer. Some clones are missing from TCRdb's copy, which holds only in-frame ones; the method was immunoSEQ multiplex PCR. This table holds about 2,000 clones, about 24% found once. The input for sequencing was lung tumor tissue, taken before any cancer treatment. Receptor source: a woman aged 35 to 75 with stage II squamous cell lung carcinoma.

This clone is termed medium-sized. The V and J genes are TRBV11-3 and TRBJ2-7, with D uncertain. CDR1 and CDR2 (germline): SGHNT, YENEEA. Trimming removed 4 bases at V and 3 bases at J, with 16 bases between. The CDR3 is made up of 15 amino acids. CDR3 region: CASSSTPGAHYEQYF. The CDR3 region has the DNA TGTGCCAGCAGCTCCACACCCGGAGCCCACTACGAGCAGTACTTC.

CDR3 sequence: CASSFLQPEGGRGKLFF. DNA of the CDR3: TGTGCCAGCAGTTTCCTCCAGCCGGAAGGGGGCAGAGGAAAACTGTTTTTT. This chain joins TRBV28 and TRBJ1-4; 7 bases fit TRBD1. Per the germline V gene, CDR1 is MDHEN and CDR2 is SYDVKM. This CDR3 is 17 amino acids long. V lost 3 bases, J lost 10 bases, and 17 bases stayed unmatched.

There are a few counts of this clone. This sequence joins TRBV11-3 and TRBJ2-1; D not resolved. The V end was cut by 1 base, the J end by 4 bases, with 11 bases between. This CDR3 spans 15 amino acids. Germline CDR1 SGHNT, CDR2 YENEEA. The DNA of the CDR3 is TGTGCCAGCAGCTTAGGTGGCAGCTATTACAATGAGCAGTTCTTC. This codes for CASSLGGSYYNEQFF. Combining the CDR3 with reference TRBV11-3 and TRBJ2-1 gives the whole variable domain EAGVVQSPRYKIIEKKQPVAFWCNPISGHNTLYWYLQNLGQGPELLIRYENEEAVDDSQLPKDRFSAERLKGVDSTLKIQPAELGDSAVYLCASSLGGSYYNEQFFGPGTRLTVL.

The chain links TRBV6-8 to TRBJ2-3; 8 nucleotides line up with TRBD1. The V gene's germline CDR1 is MNHGY and CDR2 SAAAGT. The CDR3 covers 15 residues. The V and J ends lost 6 bases and 6 bases, in that order; junction bases with no gene match: 11. CDR3 coding DNA: TGTGCCAGCAGCACCCGGGACAGGCCTTTGGATACGCAGTATTTT. Translated, it gives CASSTRDRPLDTQYF.

The V and J genes are TRBV9 and TRBJ2-3, with 7 bases identical to TRBD1. J gave up 0 bases and V 4 bases, and 8 bases lay outside the gene matches. CDR3 length: 16 residues. Per the germline V gene, CDR1 is SGDLS and CDR2 is YYNGEE. Here the CDR3 DNA reads TGTGCCAGCAGCTTAGGTGACAGGGCGAGCACAGATACGCAGTATTTT. Its translation: CASSLGDRASTDTQYF.

The table lists this clone with a few counts. J is TRBJ1-1 and V is TRBV6-8, with D maybe TRBD1 (6 bases). The germline V gene has CDR1 MNHGY and CDR2 SAAAGT. CDR3 length equals 15 residues. V was shortened by 6 bases and J by 0 bases, with 14 bases between the two germline ends. CDR3 protein: CASRTGTSMNTEAFF. CDR3 in DNA: TGTGCCAGCAGGACCGGGACATCTATGAACACTGAAGCTTTCTTT.

This clone was detected once. This chain uses TRBV29-1 with TRBJ1-5; no firm D call. Germline loops: CDR1 SQVTM, CDR2 ANQGSEA. CDR3 length: 13 amino acids. Trimming pared 7 bases from V and 6 bases from J, leaving 16 bases between. The CDR3 here is CSASDGVSQPQHF. In DNA, the CDR3 is TGCAGCGCCTCGGATGGGGTGAGTCAGCCCCAGCATTTT.

This clone is labeled large. The chain is built from TRBV28 and TRBJ1-2; 8 bases map to TRBD1. The CDR3 totals 13 residues. Germline V CDR1 and CDR2: MDHEN, SYDVKM. J was trimmed by 3 bases and V by 5 bases; bases with no gene match: 2. The chain's CDR3 is CASSPGGHYGYTF. CDR3 DNA: TGTGCCAGCAGTCCAGGGGGCCACTATGGCTACACCTTC.

By share of the sample, this clone is medium-sized. This chain joins TRBV11-3 and TRBJ2-2; no clear D. Trimming took off 5 bases at V and 1 base at J, with 8 bases between the two ends. Germline-derived CDR1 and CDR2 are SGHNT and YENEEA. The CDR3 runs to 14 residues. This CDR3 is CASSLRQNTGELFF. As DNA, the CDR3 is TGTGCCAGCAGCCTAAGACAGAACACCGGGGAGCTGTTTTTT.